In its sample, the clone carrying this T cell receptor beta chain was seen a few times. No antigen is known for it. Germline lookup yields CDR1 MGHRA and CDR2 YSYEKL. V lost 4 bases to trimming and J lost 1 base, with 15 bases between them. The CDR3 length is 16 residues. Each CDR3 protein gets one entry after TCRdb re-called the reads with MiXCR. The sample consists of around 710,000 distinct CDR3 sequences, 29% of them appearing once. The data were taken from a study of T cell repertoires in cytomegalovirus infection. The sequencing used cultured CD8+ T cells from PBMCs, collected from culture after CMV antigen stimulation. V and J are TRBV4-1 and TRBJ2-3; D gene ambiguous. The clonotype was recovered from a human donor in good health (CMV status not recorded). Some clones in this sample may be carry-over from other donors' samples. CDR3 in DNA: TGCGCCAGCAGCCCCAGGCCCGGAGATGGCACAGATACGCAGTATTTT. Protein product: CASSPRPGDGTDTQYF.